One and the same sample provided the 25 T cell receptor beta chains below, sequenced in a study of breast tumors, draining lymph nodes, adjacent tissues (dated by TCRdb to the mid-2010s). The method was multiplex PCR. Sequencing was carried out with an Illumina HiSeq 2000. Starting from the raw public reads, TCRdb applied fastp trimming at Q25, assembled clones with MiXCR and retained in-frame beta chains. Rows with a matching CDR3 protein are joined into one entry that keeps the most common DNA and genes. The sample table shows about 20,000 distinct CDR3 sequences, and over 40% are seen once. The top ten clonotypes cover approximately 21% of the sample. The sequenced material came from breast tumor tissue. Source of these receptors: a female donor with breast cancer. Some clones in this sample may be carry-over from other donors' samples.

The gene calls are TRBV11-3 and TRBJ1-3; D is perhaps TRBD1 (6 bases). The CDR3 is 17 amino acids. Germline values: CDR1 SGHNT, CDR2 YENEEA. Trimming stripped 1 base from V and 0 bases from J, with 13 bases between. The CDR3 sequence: CASSLVAGVYSGNTIYF. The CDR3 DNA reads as TGTGCCAGCAGCTTAGTAGCAGGGGTCTACTCTGGAAACACCATATATTTT. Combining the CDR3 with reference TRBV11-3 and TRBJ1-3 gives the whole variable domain EAGVVQSPRYKIIEKKQPVAFWCNPISGHNTLYWYLQNLGQGPELLIRYENEEAVDDSQLPKDRFSAERLKGVDSTLKIQPAELGDSAVYLCASSLVAGVYSGNTIYFGEGSWLTVV.

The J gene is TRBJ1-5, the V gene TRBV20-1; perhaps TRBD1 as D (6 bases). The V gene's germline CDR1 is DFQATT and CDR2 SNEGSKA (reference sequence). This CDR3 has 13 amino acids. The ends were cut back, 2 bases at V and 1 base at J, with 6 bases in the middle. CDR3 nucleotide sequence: TGCAGTGCTAGACAGGGGAGCAATCAGCCCCAGCATTTT. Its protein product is CSARQGSNQPQHF.

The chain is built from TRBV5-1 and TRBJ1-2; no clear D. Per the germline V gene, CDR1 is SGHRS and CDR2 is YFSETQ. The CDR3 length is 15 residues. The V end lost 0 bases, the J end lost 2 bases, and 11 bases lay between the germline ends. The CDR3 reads CASSLVATTNYGYTF. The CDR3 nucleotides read TGCGCCAGCAGCTTGGTGGCTACTACGAACTATGGCTACACCTTC.

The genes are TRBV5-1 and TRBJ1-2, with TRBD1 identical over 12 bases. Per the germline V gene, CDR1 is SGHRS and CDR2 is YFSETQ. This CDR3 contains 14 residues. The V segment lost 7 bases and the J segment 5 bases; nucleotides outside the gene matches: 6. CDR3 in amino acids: CASRDRGREYGYTF. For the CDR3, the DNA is TGCGCCAGCCGGGACAGGGGGCGTGAATATGGCTACACCTTC. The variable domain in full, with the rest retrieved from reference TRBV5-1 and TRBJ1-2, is KAGVTQTPRYLIKTRGQQVTLSCSPISGHRSVSWYQQTPGQGLQFLFEYFSETQRNKGNFPGRFSGRQFSNSRSEMNVSTLELGDSALYLCASRDRGREYGYTFGSGTRLTVV.

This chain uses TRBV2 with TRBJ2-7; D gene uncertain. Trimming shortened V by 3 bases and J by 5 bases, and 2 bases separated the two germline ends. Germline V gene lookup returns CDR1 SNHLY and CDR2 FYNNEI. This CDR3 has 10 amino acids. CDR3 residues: CASSENEQYV. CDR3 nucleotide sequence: TGTGCCAGCAGTGAGAACGAGCAGTACGTC.

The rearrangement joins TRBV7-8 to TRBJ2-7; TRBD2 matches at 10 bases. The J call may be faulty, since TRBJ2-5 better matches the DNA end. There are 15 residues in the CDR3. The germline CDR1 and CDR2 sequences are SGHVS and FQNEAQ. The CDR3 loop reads CASSLKAGGPETQYF. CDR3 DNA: TGTGCCAGCAGCTTAAAAGCGGGAGGGCCGGAGACCCAGTACTTC.

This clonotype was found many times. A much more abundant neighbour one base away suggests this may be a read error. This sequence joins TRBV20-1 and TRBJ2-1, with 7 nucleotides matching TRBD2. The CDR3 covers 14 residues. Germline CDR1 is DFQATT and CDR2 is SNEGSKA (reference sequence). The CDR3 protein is CSARSWRDYTEQFF. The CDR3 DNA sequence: TGCAGTGCTAGGAGTTGGCGGGACTACACTGAGCAGTTCTTC.

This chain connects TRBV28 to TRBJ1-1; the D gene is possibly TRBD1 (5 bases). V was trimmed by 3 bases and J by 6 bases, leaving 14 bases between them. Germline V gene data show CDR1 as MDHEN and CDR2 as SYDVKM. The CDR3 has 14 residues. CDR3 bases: TGTGCCAGCAGTTTTCGTCGGGGGGTCGCTGAAGCTTTCTTT. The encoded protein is CASSFRRGVAEAFF. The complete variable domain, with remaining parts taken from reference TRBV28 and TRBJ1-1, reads DVKVTQSSRYLVKRTGEKVFLECVQDMDHENMFWYRQDPGLGLRLIYFSYDVKMKEKGDIPEGYSVSREKKERFSLILESASTNQTSMYLCASSFRRGVAEAFFGQGTRLTVV.

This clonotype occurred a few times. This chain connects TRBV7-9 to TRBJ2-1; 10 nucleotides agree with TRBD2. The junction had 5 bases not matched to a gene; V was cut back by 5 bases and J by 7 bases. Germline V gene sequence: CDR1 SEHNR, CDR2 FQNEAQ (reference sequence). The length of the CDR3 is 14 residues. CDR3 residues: CASSHSTSGNEQFF. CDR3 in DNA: TGTGCCAGCAGCCATTCGACTAGCGGGAATGAGCAGTTCTTC.

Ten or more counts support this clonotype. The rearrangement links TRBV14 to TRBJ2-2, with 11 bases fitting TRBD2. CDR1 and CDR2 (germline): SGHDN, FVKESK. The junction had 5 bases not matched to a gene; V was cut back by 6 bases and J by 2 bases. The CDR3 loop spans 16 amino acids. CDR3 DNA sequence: TGTGCCAGCAGTCCTGGGACTAGCGGAAACACCGGGGAGCTGTTTTTT. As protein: CASSPGTSGNTGELFF.

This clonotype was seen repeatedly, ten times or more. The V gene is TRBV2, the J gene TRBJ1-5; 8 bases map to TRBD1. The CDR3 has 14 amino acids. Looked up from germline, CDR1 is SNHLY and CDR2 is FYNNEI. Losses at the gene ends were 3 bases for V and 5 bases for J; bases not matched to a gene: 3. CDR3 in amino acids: CASSDGQGHQPQHF. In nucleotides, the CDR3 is TGTGCCAGCAGTGACGGACAGGGCCATCAGCCCCAGCATTTT.

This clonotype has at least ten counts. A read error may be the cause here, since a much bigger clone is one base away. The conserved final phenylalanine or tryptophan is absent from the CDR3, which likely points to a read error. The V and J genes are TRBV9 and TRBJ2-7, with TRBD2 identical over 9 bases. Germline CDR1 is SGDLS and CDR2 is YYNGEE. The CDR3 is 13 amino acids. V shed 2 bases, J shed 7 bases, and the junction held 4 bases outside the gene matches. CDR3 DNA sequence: TGTGCCAGCAGCGTTAGCGGGAGAAGTGAGCAGTACTCC. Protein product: CASSVSGRSEQYS.

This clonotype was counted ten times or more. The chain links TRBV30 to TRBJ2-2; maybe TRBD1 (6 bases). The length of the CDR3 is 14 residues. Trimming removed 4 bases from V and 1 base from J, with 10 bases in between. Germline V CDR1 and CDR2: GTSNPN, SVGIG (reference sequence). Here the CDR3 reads CAWIVDRNTGELFF. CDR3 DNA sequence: TGTGCCTGGATCGTGGACAGGAACACCGGGGAGCTGTTTTTT.

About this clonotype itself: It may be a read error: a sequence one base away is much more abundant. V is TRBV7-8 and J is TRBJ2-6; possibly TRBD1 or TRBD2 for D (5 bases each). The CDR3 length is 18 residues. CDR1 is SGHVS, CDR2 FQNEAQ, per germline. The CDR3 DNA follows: TGTGCCAGCAGCTTAGTTGGGGGTGAACGCTCTGGGGCCCACGTCCTGACTTTC. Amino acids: CASSLVGGERSGAHVLTF.

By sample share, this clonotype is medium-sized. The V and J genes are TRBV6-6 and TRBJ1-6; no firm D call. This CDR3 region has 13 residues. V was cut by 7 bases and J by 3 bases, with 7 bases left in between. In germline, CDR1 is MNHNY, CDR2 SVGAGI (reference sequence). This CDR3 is CASKLYYNSPLHF. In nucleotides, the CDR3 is TGTGCCAGCAAACTCTACTATAATTCACCCCTCCACTTT.

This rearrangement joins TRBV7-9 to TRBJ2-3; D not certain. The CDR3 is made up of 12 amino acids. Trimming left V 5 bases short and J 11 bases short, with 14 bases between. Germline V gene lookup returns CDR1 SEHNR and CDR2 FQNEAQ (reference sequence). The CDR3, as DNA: TGTGCCAGCAGCCCCGTGCAGCCCCGGCAGTATTTT. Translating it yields CASSPVQPRQYF.

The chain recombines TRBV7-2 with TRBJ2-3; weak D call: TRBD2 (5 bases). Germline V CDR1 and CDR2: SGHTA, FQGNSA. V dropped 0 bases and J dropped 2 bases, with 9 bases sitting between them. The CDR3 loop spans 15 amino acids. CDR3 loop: CASSLADYPTDTQYF. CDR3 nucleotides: TGTGCCAGCAGCTTAGCTGACTACCCCACAGATACGCAGTATTTT.

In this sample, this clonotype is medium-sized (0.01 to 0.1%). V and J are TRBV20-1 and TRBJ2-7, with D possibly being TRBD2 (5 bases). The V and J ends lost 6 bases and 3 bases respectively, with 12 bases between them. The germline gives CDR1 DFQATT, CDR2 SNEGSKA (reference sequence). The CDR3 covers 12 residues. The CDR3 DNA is TGCAGTGCGAGCGGACCTCGCTACGAGCAGTACTTC. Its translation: CSASGPRYEQYF.

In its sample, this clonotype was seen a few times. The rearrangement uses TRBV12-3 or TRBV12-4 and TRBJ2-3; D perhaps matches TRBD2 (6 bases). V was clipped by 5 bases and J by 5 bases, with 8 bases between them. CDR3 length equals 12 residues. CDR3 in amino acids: CASSRREDTQYF. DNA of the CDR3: TGTGCCAGCAGTAGGCGGGAAGATACGCAGTATTTT.

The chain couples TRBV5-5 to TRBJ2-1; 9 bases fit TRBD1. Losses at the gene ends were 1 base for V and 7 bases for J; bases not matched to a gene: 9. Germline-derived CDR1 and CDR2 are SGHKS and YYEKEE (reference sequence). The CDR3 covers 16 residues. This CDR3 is CASSLMDRGQWNEQFF. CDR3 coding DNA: TGTGCCAGCAGCTTGATGGACAGGGGACAATGGAATGAGCAGTTCTTC.

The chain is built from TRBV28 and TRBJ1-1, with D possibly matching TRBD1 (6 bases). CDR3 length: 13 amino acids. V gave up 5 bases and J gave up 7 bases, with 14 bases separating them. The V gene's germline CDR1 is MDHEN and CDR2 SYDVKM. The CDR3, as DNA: TGTGCCAGCAGTCCTGGGGGGCGGGGTGAAGCTTTCTTT. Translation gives CASSPGGRGEAFF.

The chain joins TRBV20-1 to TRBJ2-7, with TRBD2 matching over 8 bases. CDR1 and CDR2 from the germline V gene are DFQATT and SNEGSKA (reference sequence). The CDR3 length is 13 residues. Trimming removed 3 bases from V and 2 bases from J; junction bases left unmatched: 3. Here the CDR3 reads CSASGGRTYEQYF. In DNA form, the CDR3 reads TGCAGTGCTAGTGGCGGGAGGACCTACGAGCAGTACTTC.

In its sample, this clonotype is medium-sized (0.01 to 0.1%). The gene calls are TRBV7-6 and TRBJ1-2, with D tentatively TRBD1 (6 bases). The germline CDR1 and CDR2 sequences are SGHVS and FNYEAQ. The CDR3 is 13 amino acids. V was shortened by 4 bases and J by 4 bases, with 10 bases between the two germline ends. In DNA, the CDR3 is TGTGCCAGCAGCTCTCGAGGGGGCTATGGCTACACCTTC. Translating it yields CASSSRGGYGYTF.

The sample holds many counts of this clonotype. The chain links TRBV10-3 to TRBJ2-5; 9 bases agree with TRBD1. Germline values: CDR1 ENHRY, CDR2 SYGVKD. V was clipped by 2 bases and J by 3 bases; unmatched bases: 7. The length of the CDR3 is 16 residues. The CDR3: CAISETTDRGEETQYF. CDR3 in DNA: TGTGCCATCAGTGAGACTACCGACAGGGGGGAAGAGACCCAGTACTTC.

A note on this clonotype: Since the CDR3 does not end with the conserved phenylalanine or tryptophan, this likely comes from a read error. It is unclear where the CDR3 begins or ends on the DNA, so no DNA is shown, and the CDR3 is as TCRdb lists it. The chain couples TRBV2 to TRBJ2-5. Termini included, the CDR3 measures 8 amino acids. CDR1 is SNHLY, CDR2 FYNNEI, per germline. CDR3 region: CASIERNV.